Listed below are T cell receptor beta chains from one sample, sequenced in a study of blood T cell repertoires in COVID-19. Using immunoSEQ multiplex PCR, the repertoire was profiled, and TCRdb retains in-frame clones only, with some absent. In the table there are 150,000 to 200,000 clones, 82% of which are singletons. Input material: peripheral blood. The receptors were gathered from a woman between 55 and 75 years old with COVID-19, enrolled during active disease. Each CDR3 is given with its conserved first and last residue. The order of the fields is J gene, clone size, V gene, D gene, CDR3 length, CDR3 protein, CDR3 DNA. A D gene is named only where the DNA matches it firmly. Rows give clone size only sometimes, using once, few, many, or a class for an expanded clone.

>TRBJ1-3|.|TRBV6-6|TRBD1|13
CASGRGLGNTIYF
TGTGCCAGCGGCAGGGGGCTTGGAAACACCATATATTTT
>TRBJ1-1|.|TRBV4-1|.|15
CASSQVPRASTEAFF
TGCGCCAGCAGCCAAGTCCCCAGGGCTAGCACTGAAGCTTTCTTT
>TRBJ2-1|.|TRBV6-2/TRBV6-3|TRBD2|17
CASSYGGTSGTYNEQFF
TGTGCCAGCAGTTACGGGGGGACTAGCGGGACCTACAATGAGCAGTTCTTC
>TRBJ2-7|.|TRBV29-1|.|13
CSVGWGDSGEQYF
TGCAGCGTTGGCTGGGGGGATTCGGGAGAGCAGTACTTC
>TRBJ1-2|few|TRBV3-1/TRBV3-2|.|15
CASSRRRGGNYGYTF
TGTGCCAGCAGCCGACGGAGGGGGGGAAACTATGGCTACACCTTC
>TRBJ1-5|.|TRBV28|TRBD1|16
CASSLGGTGASQPQHF
TGTGCCAGCAGTTTAGGGGGGACAGGGGCAAGTCAGCCCCAGCATTTT
>TRBJ2-5|.|TRBV29-1|.|13
CSVEVSPQETQYF
TGCAGCGTTGAAGTCAGTCCCCAAGAGACCCAGTACTTC
>TRBJ2-1|.|TRBV20-1|.|17
CSASAINSGLSDNEQFF
TGCAGTGCTAGTGCGATTAATTCAGGGCTTTCCGACAATGAGCAGTTCTTC
>TRBJ1-5|.|TRBV7-9|TRBD1|18
CASSLTGTGDHSNQPQHF
TGTGCCAGCAGCTTAACCGGGACAGGGGACCATAGCAATCAGCCCCAGCATTTT
>TRBJ1-1|.|TRBV5-1|.|15
CASSLFGDANTEAFF
TGCGCCAGCAGCTTGTTTGGAGATGCGAACACTGAAGCTTTCTTT
>TRBJ1-2|few|TRBV19|TRBD1|16
CASRRDRGKRYYGYTF
TGTGCCAGTAGACGGGACAGGGGAAAGAGGTACTATGGCTACACCTTC
>TRBJ2-3|.|TRBV7-3|.|13
CASSMSGTDTQYF
TGTGCCAGCAGTATGAGTGGCACAGATACGCAGTATTTT
>TRBJ2-7|.|TRBV7-2|.|13
CASSLPSAYEQYF
TGTGCCAGCAGCCTTCCTAGTGCGTACGAGCAGTACTTC
>TRBJ2-6|.|TRBV5-1|.|13
CASSPTVGNVLTF
TGCGCCAGCAGCCCCACGGTTGGCAACGTCCTGACTTTC
>TRBJ2-3|few|TRBV11-2|.|15
CASSLDPGMGDTQYF
TGTGCCAGCAGCTTAGATCCCGGGATGGGAGATACGCAGTATTTT
>TRBJ2-2|.|TRBV5-1|TRBD2|16
CASSIAGISNTGELFF
TGCGCCAGCAGCATAGCGGGGATCTCGAACACCGGGGAGCTGTTTTTT
>TRBJ1-4|.|TRBV25-1|.|14
CASSEYNTPGKLFF
TGTGCCAGCAGTGAATATAATACTCCCGGAAAACTGTTTTTT
>TRBJ2-6|.|TRBV5-1|TRBD2|17
CASSASGIPSGANVLTF
TGCGCCAGCAGCGCTAGCGGTATTCCCTCTGGGGCCAACGTCCTGACTTTC
>TRBJ1-3|.|TRBV30|.|13
CAWSPYSGNTIYF
TGTGCCTGGAGTCCTTACTCTGGAAACACCATATATTTT
>TRBJ1-2|.|TRBV30|.|15
CAWSGRGGSNYGYTF
TGTGCCTGGAGCGGCAGGGGAGGGTCTAACTATGGCTACACCTTC
>TRBJ1-3|.|TRBV11-2|TRBD1|15
CASSLGQGVGNTIYF
TGTGCCAGCAGCCTGGGACAGGGCGTAGGAAACACCATATATTTT
>TRBJ2-1|.|TRBV11-2|TRBD2|17
CASSLGGGLSGYNEQFF
TGTGCCAGCAGCCTCGGGGGGGGGCTCTCAGGGTACAATGAGCAGTTCTTC
>TRBJ2-2|.|TRBV15|TRBD1|18
CATSRGLTGQGAGGELFF
TGTGCCACCAGCAGAGGCCTGACGGGACAGGGGGCTGGCGGGGAGCTGTTTTTT
>TRBJ2-5|.|TRBV30|TRBD2|13
CACRLAGVGTQYF
TGTGCCTGCCGACTAGCGGGAGTTGGGACCCAGTACTTC
>TRBJ1-2|once|TRBV19|TRBD1|14
CASSIRWDSHGYTF
TGTGCCAGTAGTATCAGGTGGGACAGTCATGGCTACACCTTC
>TRBJ2-4|.|TRBV28|.|15
CASSSRDLAKNIQYF
TGTGCCAGCAGTTCTCGAGATCTAGCCAAAAACATTCAGTACTTC
>TRBJ2-1|.|TRBV5-1|.|15
CASSHEGSSYNEQFF
TGCGCCAGCAGCCACGAGGGCAGCTCCTACAATGAGCAGTTCTTC
>TRBJ1-2|.|TRBV21-1|.|17
CASSEGQGRELAYGYTF
TGTGCCAGCAGCGAAGGACAGGGCCGTGAACTTGCATATGGCTACACCTTC
>TRBJ1-6|.|TRBV6-1|.|14
CASSESHDNSPLHF
TGTGCCAGCAGTGAGAGTCACGATAATTCACCCCTCCACTTT
>TRBJ2-2|.|TRBV4-3|.|14
CASSQGPITGELFF
TGCGCCAGCAGCCAAGGTCCAATCACCGGGGAGCTGTTTTTT
>TRBJ2-5|.|TRBV6-5|.|13
CASRPTVQETQYF
TGTGCCAGCAGACCGACAGTTCAAGAGACCCAGTACTTC
>TRBJ2-2|.|TRBV18|TRBD1|16
CASSLQGATSTGELFF
TGTGCCAGCTCACTTCAGGGGGCAACGAGCACCGGGGAGCTGTTTTTT
>TRBJ2-2|.|TRBV29-1|TRBD1|13
CSVSSTGAGELFF
TGCAGCGTTTCTTCCACAGGGGCCGGGGAGCTGTTTTTT
>TRBJ2-5|.|TRBV6-1|TRBD2|16
CASSEPGLAVQETQYF
TGTGCCAGCAGTGAACCGGGACTAGCGGTACAAGAGACCCAGTACTTC
>TRBJ1-5|.|TRBV19|TRBD1|16
CASSPGTGGQGQPQHF
TGTGCCAGTAGTCCAGGGACAGGGGGCCAGGGCCAGCCCCAGCATTTT
>TRBJ1-5|once|TRBV4-2|.|17
CASSHRQDSYSNQPQHF
TGTGCCAGCAGCCATCGACAGGATTCCTATAGCAATCAGCCCCAGCATTTT
>TRBJ1-1|.|TRBV10-1|.|13
CASSESGAGEAFF
TGCGCCAGCAGTGAGTCGGGGGCAGGTGAAGCTTTCTTT
>TRBJ2-6|once|TRBV18|TRBD1|21
CASSPFITDRGDTSGANVLTF
TGTGCCAGCTCACCTTTTATCACGGACAGGGGGGATACATCTGGGGCCAACGTCCTGACTTTC
>TRBJ2-3|.|TRBV5-4|.|16
CASSLVWAGGTDTQYF
TGTGCCAGCAGCTTGGTATGGGCAGGGGGCACAGATACGCAGTATTTT
>TRBJ1-2|.|TRBV6-2/TRBV6-3|.|15
CASSTTDRANYGYTF
TGTGCCAGCAGTACCACAGACAGAGCTAACTATGGCTACACCTTC
>TRBJ2-2|few|TRBV14|.|14
CASSQVSSTGELFF
TGTGCCAGCAGCCAAGTGTCCTCCACCGGGGAGCTGTTTTTT